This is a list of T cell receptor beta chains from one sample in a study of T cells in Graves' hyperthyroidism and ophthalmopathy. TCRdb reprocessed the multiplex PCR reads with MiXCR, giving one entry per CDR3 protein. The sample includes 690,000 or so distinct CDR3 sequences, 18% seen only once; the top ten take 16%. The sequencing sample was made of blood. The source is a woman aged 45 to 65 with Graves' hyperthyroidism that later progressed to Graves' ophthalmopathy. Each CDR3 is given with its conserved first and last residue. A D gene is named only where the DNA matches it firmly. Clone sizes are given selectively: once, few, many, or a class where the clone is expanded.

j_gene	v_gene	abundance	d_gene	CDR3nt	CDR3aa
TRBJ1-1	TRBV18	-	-	TGTGCCAGCTCACCACCGTCGGTGGTTGGAGCTTTCTTT	CASSPPSVVGAFF
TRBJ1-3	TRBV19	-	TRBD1	TGTGCCAGTAGCCTACCGGGACAGGGGTTAAACACCATATATTTT	CASSLPGQGLNTIYF
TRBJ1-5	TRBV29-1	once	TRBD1	TGCAGCGCCGCCGACAGGGGGCATGATCAGCCCCAGCATTTT	CSAADRGHDQPQHF
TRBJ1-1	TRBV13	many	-	TGTGCCAGCAGCTTAGATCCATCGGGGATGAACACTGAAGCTTTCTTT	CASSLDPSGMNTEAFF
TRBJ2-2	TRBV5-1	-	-	TGCGCCAGTACAAACCGGAACACCGGGGAGCTGTTTTTT	CASTNRNTGELFF
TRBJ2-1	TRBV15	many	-	TGTGCCACCAGCTTCGGACACAGGTTAGACAATGAGCAGTTCTTC	CATSFGHRLDNEQFF
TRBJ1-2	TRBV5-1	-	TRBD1	TGCGCCAGCAGCTTGGACAGGGGGCGGTTTGGCTACACCTTC	CASSLDRGRFGYTF
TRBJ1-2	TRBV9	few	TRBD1	TGTGCCAGCAGCGCGGAGGGACAGGGGGCCGATGGCTACACCTTC	CASSAEGQGADGYTF
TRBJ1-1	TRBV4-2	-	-	TGTGCCAGCAGCCAAGTTGGGGGCCTTTTGAACACTGAAGCTTTCTTT	CASSQVGGLLNTEAFF
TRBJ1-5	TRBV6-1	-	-	TGTGCCAGCACCCTAGGGATTCAGCCCCAGCATTTT	CASTLGIQPQHF
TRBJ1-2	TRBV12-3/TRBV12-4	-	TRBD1	TGTGCCAGCAGTGATAGACAGGGTGGTGCCTATGGCTACACCTTC	CASSDRQGGAYGYTF
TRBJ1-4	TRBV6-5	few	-	TGTGCCAGCAGTTACTCCGCGGGGTCCGGTGAAAAACTGTTTTTT	CASSYSAGSGEKLFF
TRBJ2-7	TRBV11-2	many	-	TGTGCCAGCAGCTTTTCGCGGATTACCTACGAGCAGTACTTC	CASSFSRITYEQYF
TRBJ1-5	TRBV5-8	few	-	TGTGCCAGCAGCTGGGGACCCACAGGGCCCCAGCATTTT	CASSWGPTGPQHF
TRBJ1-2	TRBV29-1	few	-	TGCAGCGTTCGAGAGGCGGATGGCTACACCTTC	CSVREADGYTF
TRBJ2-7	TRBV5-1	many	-	TGCGCCAGCAGCCTTGAAGGGGACGAGCAGTACTTC	CASSLEGDEQYF
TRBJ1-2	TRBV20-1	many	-	TGCAGTGCAACCACGGGGGGCGATTATGGCTACACCTTC	CSATTGGDYGYTF
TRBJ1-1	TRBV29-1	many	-	TGCAGCGTTGAAGTGGAGGGAGTGAACACTGAAGCTTTCTTT	CSVEVEGVNTEAFF
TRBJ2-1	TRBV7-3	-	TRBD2	TGTGCCAGCAGCTCCTTAGCGGGGGGGGGGTACAATGAGCAGTTCTTC	CASSSLAGGGYNEQFF
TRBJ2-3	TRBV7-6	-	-	TGTGCCAGCAGCACGGGACTGATCTCTAGCACAGATACGCAGTATTTT	CASSTGLISSTDTQYF
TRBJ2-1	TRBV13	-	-	TGTGCCAGCAGCCCCACAGGGTCTCTCTACAATGAGCAGTTCTTC	CASSPTGSLYNEQFF
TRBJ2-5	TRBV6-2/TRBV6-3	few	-	TGTGCCAGCAGTTACGCTCGGGGATGGGAGACCCAGTACTTC	CASSYARGWETQYF
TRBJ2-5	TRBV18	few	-	TGTGCCAGCTCACCCGAAAGGACAGCCAGGGGCGAGACCCAGTACTTC	CASSPERTARGETQYF
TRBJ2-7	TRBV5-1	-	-	TGCGCCAGCAGCTTGGCCGGGGGGGACAGTCAAGCCTACGAGCAGTACTTC	CASSLAGGDSQAYEQYF
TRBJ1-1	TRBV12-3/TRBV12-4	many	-	TGTGCCAGCAGTTTGTCCAGAAAGGGTGAGGAGGCTTTCTTT	CASSLSRKGEEAFF
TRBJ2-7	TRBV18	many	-	TGTGCCAGCTCACCAGGGAGACATGGAAGTTACGAGCAGTACTTC	CASSPGRHGSYEQYF
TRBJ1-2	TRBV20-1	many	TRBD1	TGCAGTGCTAGAGCAGGGGGGGCCTATGGCTACACCTTC	CSARAGGAYGYTF
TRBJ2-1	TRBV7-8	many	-	TGTGCCAGCAGCAAGAACGAGCAGGTTGCAGGGGACAATGAGCAGTTCTTC	CASSKNEQVAGDNEQFF
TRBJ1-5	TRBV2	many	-	TGTGCCAGCAGTGGACAGGTCCATCAGCCCCAGCATTTT	CASSGQVHQPQHF
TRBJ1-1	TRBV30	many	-	TGTGCCCTAAGACCGGGGTTGGACGAAGCTTTCTTT	CALRPGLDEAFF
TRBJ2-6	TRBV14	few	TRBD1	TGTGCCAGCAGCCAAGTTACAGGGGAATACTCTGGGGCCAACGTCCTGACTTTC	CASSQVTGEYSGANVLTF
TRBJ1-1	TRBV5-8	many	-	TGTGCCAGCAGTTGGGATACTGAAGCTTTCTTT	CASSWDTEAFF
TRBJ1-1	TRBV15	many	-	TGTGCCACCAGAGAGGAAGGGACGAACACTGAAGCTTTCTTT	CATREEGTNTEAFF
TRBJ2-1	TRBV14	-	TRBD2	TGTGCCAGCAGCCAAGAGATCTCCGGACTAGCGGGGAATGAGCAGTTCTTC	CASSQEISGLAGNEQFF
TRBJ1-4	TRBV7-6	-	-	TGTGCCAGCAGCTTACCCAGCGGAGCGCGGGGGCGCGCTGAAAAACTGTTTTTT	CASSLPSGARGRAEKLFF
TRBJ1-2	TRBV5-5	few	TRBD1	TGTGCCAGCAGCCGCGGGGACAGGGCCTCTGGCTACACCTTC	CASSRGDRASGYTF
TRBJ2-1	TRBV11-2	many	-	TGTGCCAGCAGCTTAGCGGGGTGGTCTTCCTACAATGAGCAGTTCTTC	CASSLAGWSSYNEQFF